The rows below give T cell receptor beta chains drawn from one sample of a study of cytomegalovirus exposure and HLA in healthy donors. Libraries were prepared by immunoSEQ multiplex PCR; TCRdb keeps only in-frame clonotypes and omits some of them. There are 150,000 or so clones in the sample; more than 75% occur only once, and more than 2.5% lies in the top ten. Sequenced sample: PBMCs. These receptors came from a man younger than 30 in good health and CMV-seropositive. CDR3s include the opening cysteine and the closing phenylalanine or tryptophan. The D gene is left open where the match is weak. Clone size is shown for a subset of rows, as once, few, many or a class of expanded clone.

clone size	V gene	D gene	J gene	CDR3 protein	CDR3 DNA
NA	TRBV5-6	TRBD1	TRBJ1-1	CASGRQGTEAFF	TGTGCCAGCGGCAGACAGGGCACTGAAGCTTTCTTT
NA	TRBV5-1	NA	TRBJ1-1	CASSLVRTGFFPGDTEAFF	TGCGCCAGCAGCTTGGTCCGAACAGGCTTTTTTCCGGGGGATACTGAAGCTTTCTTT
NA	TRBV11-2	TRBD1	TRBJ2-2	CASSLDRATGGYNTGELFF	TGTGCCAGCAGCTTAGATCGGGCTACAGGGGGCTATAACACCGGGGAGCTGTTTTTT
NA	TRBV7-3	NA	TRBJ1-3	CASSPLGGSGNTIYF	TGTGCCAGCAGCCCCTTGGGGGGCTCTGGAAACACCATATATTTT
NA	TRBV7-2	NA	TRBJ2-7	CASSLFGHEQYF	TGTGCCAGCAGTTTGTTTGGGCACGAGCAGTACTTC
NA	TRBV5-3	NA	TRBJ2-2	CARSRYTSTNTGELFF	TGTGCCAGAAGCCGATATACTAGTACGAACACCGGGGAGCTGTTTTTT
NA	TRBV4-1	NA	TRBJ1-5	CASSQGAINQPQHF	TGCGCCAGCAGCCAAGGGGCGATCAATCAGCCCCAGCATTTT
once	TRBV5-1	NA	TRBJ2-7	CASSLGQEHSYEQYF	TGCGCCAGCAGCTTGGGGCAGGAACACTCCTACGAGCAGTACTTC
NA	TRBV28	NA	TRBJ2-7	CASSPPLRAGKSYEQYF	TGTGCCAGCAGCCCACCCCTTCGGGCAGGGAAATCCTACGAGCAGTACTTC
NA	TRBV28	TRBD1	TRBJ2-7	CATRTTGSSYEQYF	TGTGCCACCCGGACGACAGGGAGCTCCTACGAGCAGTACTTC
NA	TRBV6-5	NA	TRBJ2-7	CASSYATLGAGYEQYF	TGTGCCAGCAGTTACGCGACCTTGGGGGCTGGGTACGAGCAGTACTTC
NA	TRBV7-8	NA	TRBJ2-1	CASSLGGSTYNEQFF	TGTGCCAGCAGCTTAGGGGGCTCAACCTACAATGAGCAGTTCTTC